This T cell receptor (beta chain) came from a study of post-analysis software for immune sequencing data. Study-wide context: The study covered relapsing-remitting, secondary progressive and progressive-relapsing courses of multiple sclerosis. Study findings and constraints: Patients showed TRBV5-6, TRBV5-1 and TRBV20-1 among four to six TRBV segments more frequent than in controls. When compared against controls, multiple sclerosis patients showed significantly lower normalized Chao1 diversity.

Comments on this clonotype: The antigen remains unidentified.

Unique molecular identifiers were present in the TCR beta cDNA libraries. There were 1 to 10 million T cells, and about 540,000 cDNA molecules came from them. From the PCR reads, TCRdb called clonotypes with MiXCR, one entry per CDR3 protein. Altogether a few hundred thousand distinct CDR3 sequences are present, under 55% being singletons, with the ten largest covering about 12%. The CDR3 consists of 17 residues. Germline CDR1 MDHEN, CDR2 SYDVKM. Deletions cut 5 bases from V and 2 bases from J, with 20 bases between. The gene calls are TRBV28 and TRBJ2-3, with no clear D. The receptor was isolated from a girl under 18 with multiple sclerosis. Sequences were obtained from blood. CDR3 region: CASSLRTASRNTDTQYF. The CDR3, as DNA: TGTGCCAGCAGTCTGAGGACCGCAAGCAGGAACACAGATACGCAGTATTTT.